This T cell receptor (beta chain) was identified during a study of T cells in Graves' hyperthyroidism and ophthalmopathy. General study findings and limits: A median approximately 6.5 months before onset, the model predicted ophthalmopathy. Appearing also in blood were most of the thyroid clonotypes expanded above 0.001.

CDR3 length equals 18 residues. V was shortened by 5 bases and J by 2 bases, with 23 bases between the two germline ends. From germline, CDR1 is SGHAT and CDR2 FQNNGV. This clonotype was recorded many times. What it binds is unknown. TCR beta CDR3 region amplification was performed from RNA transcripts. TCR CDR3 underwent first-round RT-PCR with the HTBI primer set. TCRdb passed the multiplex PCR reads through MiXCR, listing each CDR3 protein once. Of some 380,000 distinct CDR3 sequences listed, roughly 12% are singletons. Lactation, pregnancy, other autoimmune disease or uncontrolled infection excluded patients. Orbital computed tomography, thyroid ultrasound, serum thyroxine and TRAb, and clinical symptoms together informed the diagnoses.

The TCR originated in a man aged 25 to 40 with Graves' hyperthyroidism that later progressed to Graves' ophthalmopathy. Sequenced material: blood. The chain carries TRBV11-2 and TRBJ2-3; D gene uncertain. The CDR3 DNA reads as TGTGCCAGCAGCAAACTCCCCCCGCGAGGTCTACTCACAGATACGCAGTATTTT. It yields the protein CASSKLPPRGLLTDTQYF.